The 18 T cell receptor beta chains presented below share a single source sample, sequenced in a study of T cell repertoires in cytomegalovirus infection. MiXCR was run by TCRdb on the reads, yielding one entry per CDR3 protein. The repertoire holds 200,000 to 250,000 distinct CDR3 sequences, with over 20% as singletons. The material sequenced was CD8+ T cells from PBMCs. These receptors all stem from a human donor in good health (CMV status not recorded). Some clones in this sample may be carry-over from other donors' samples.

This clonotype was counted many times. This chain uses TRBV4-1 with TRBJ2-1; TRBD2 might be the D (5 bases). This CDR3 contains 15 residues. Trimming took off 0 bases at V and 6 bases at J, with 12 bases between the two ends. Germline CDR1 MGHRA, CDR2 YSYEKL. This CDR3 reads CASSQERALSNEQFF. Here the CDR3 DNA reads TGCGCCAGCAGCCAAGAGAGGGCCCTCTCCAATGAGCAGTTCTTC.

The chain recombines TRBV20-1 with TRBJ1-3; TRBD1 matches at 7 bases. The CDR3 length is 14 residues. CDR1 and CDR2 (germline): DFQATT, SNEGSKA (reference sequence). V lost 6 bases and J lost 2; bases outside the gene matches: 7. The CDR3 sequence: CSAAGQRTGNTIYF. DNA for the CDR3: TGCAGTGCCGCGGGACAGCGGACTGGAAACACCATATATTTT.

In its sample, this clonotype was seen a few times. CDR3 DNA sequence: TGTGCCAGCAGCGCTATACAGGGCCCGTCGAACACTGAAGCTTTCTTT. Translating gives CASSAIQGPSNTEAFF. J is TRBJ1-1 and V is TRBV11-2, with a tentative D call TRBD1 (6 bases). V shed 5 bases and J shed 1 base, with 17 bases lying between them. Per germline, CDR1 SGHAT and CDR2 FQNNGV. The CDR3 covers 16 residues.

This clonotype was observed at least ten times. The rearrangement links TRBV7-9 to TRBJ2-7, with 9 bases aligning to TRBD2. The CDR3 has 15 amino acids. The trim removed 2 bases at V and 4 bases at J, leaving 6 bases unmatched. Germline loops: CDR1 SEHNR, CDR2 FQNEAQ (reference sequence). CDR3 DNA sequence: TGTGCCAGCAGCTTATTCGCTAGCGGGAAGTACGAGCAGTACTTC. This codes for CASSLFASGKYEQYF.

This clonotype was picked up a small number of times. The gene calls are TRBV20-1 and TRBJ1-1, with a tentative D call TRBD1 (5 bases). The CDR3 contains 17 residues. V shed 0 bases and J shed 0 bases, with 17 bases lying between them. Germline loops: CDR1 DFQATT, CDR2 SNEGSKA (reference sequence). This chain's CDR3 is CSARDLWGEAVNTEAFF. DNA of the CDR3: TGCAGTGCTAGAGATCTCTGGGGGGAGGCGGTGAACACTGAAGCTTTCTTT.

The V call is TRBV5-1, the J call TRBJ2-5; D not resolved. V lost 1 base and J 4 bases, leaving 26 bases between the germline ends. Germline lookup yields CDR1 SGHRS and CDR2 YFSETQ. The CDR3 spans 19 residues. CDR3 residues: CASSLTPMTRSNKVETQYF. CDR3 coding DNA: TGCGCCAGCAGCTTGACCCCAATGACCCGTTCTAACAAAGTAGAGACCCAGTACTTC. Looking up the rest from reference TRBV5-1 and TRBJ2-5 gives the full variable domain: KAGVTQTPRYLIKTRGQQVTLSCSPISGHRSVSWYQQTPGQGLQFLFEYFSETQRNKGNFPGRFSGRQFSNSRSEMNVSTLELGDSALYLCASSLTPMTRSNKVETQYFGPGTRLLVL.

J is TRBJ2-1 and V is TRBV7-9; TRBD1 might be the D (6 bases). Trimming cost V 5 bases and J 0 bases, with 14 bases left between them. CDR3 length: 16 amino acids. Germline V lookup: CDR1 SEHNR, CDR2 FQNEAQ (reference sequence). CDR3 sequence: CASSTTQGLSYNEQFF. The CDR3 DNA sequence: TGTGCCAGCAGCACCACACAGGGTCTCTCCTACAATGAGCAGTTCTTC. The full variable domain, rest sourced from reference TRBV7-9 and TRBJ2-1, is DTGVSQNPRHKITKRGQNVTFRCDPISEHNRLYWYRQTLGQGPEFLTYFQNEAQLEKSRLLSDRFSAERPKGSFSTLEIQRTEQGDSAMYLCASSTTQGLSYNEQFFGPGTRLTVL.

The J gene is TRBJ2-5, the V gene TRBV20-1, with unresolved D. The ends were cut back, 8 bases at V and 7 bases at J, with 17 bases in the middle. This CDR3 has 12 amino acids. Germline V gene lookup returns CDR1 DFQATT and CDR2 SNEGSKA (reference sequence). The CDR3 protein is CSSDAQAGTQYF. The CDR3 DNA reads TGCAGTTCCGACGCCCAGGCAGGGACCCAGTACTTC.

At least ten counts were recorded for this clonotype. V is TRBV7-6 and J is TRBJ2-7, with D perhaps assigned TRBD1 or TRBD2 (5 bases each). The CDR3 consists of 16 residues. Germline assignment: CDR1 SGHVS and CDR2 FNYEAQ. V was shortened by 5 bases and J by 4 bases, with 21 bases between the two germline ends. In nucleotides, the CDR3 is TGTGCCAGCAGCCCAGGGACGGCCTATGGGGCTTACGAGCAGTACTTC. This sequence encodes CASSPGTAYGAYEQYF. Looking up the rest from reference TRBV7-6 and TRBJ2-7 gives the full variable domain: GAGVSQSPRYKVTKRGQDVALRCDPISGHVSLYWYRQALGQGPEFLTYFNYEAQQDKSGLPNDRFSAERPEGSISTLTIQRTEQRDSAMYRCASSPGTAYGAYEQYFGPGTRLTVT.

This chain uses TRBV7-6 with TRBJ2-7; tentatively, D is TRBD2 (5 bases). This CDR3 region has 12 residues. Germline CDR1 reads SGHVS; CDR2 reads FNYEAQ. The CDR3 coding sequence is TGTACCATCAACTCGGGGTCCGTCGAGCAGTACTTC. Translation: CTINSGSVEQYF.

This chain connects TRBV12-3 or TRBV12-4 to TRBJ2-7; 7 nucleotides match TRBD1. V was pared by 5 bases and J by 2 bases, with 9 bases of the junction left unmatched. CDR3 length equals 15 residues. The CDR3 DNA sequence: TGTGCCAGCAGTCCGCCACACAGGGGACCCTACGAGCAGTACTTC. It specifies CASSPPHRGPYEQYF.

The chain joins TRBV28 to TRBJ2-2; D unclear. CDR3 length equals 12 residues. The germline gives CDR1 MDHEN, CDR2 SYDVKM. Trimming took 3 bases from V and 7 from J, leaving 6 bases between them. CDR3 loop: CASSFPIGELFF. As DNA, the CDR3 is TGTGCCAGCAGTTTCCCTATCGGGGAGCTGTTTTTT.

This clonotype came up a few times. The chain is built from TRBV7-9 and TRBJ2-7; 14 nucleotides agree with TRBD2. V shed 5 bases and J 4 bases; nucleotides not matched to a gene: 10. This CDR3 is 17 amino acids long. The V gene's germline CDR1 is SEHNR and CDR2 FQNEAQ (reference sequence). The CDR3 here is CASSTGTSGGNRYEQYF. CDR3 coding DNA: TGTGCCAGCAGCACCGGGACTAGCGGGGGAAACCGTTACGAGCAGTACTTC.

This sequence joins TRBV5-6 and TRBJ2-7, with D perhaps being TRBD1 or TRBD2 (5 bases each). The CDR3 is 13 amino acids. Looked up from germline, CDR1 is SGHDT and CDR2 is YYEEEE. V was trimmed by 3 bases and J by 7 bases, leaving 14 bases between them. DNA for the CDR3: TGTGCCAGCAGCTGGGGACCCGAAGTGGAGCAGTACTTC. This codes for CASSWGPEVEQYF.

This clonotype was found a few times. The chain uses TRBV28 and TRBJ2-6; D unresolved. Trimming removed 2 bases from V and 0 bases from J, with 23 bases in between. The CDR3 spans 21 residues. Germline lookup yields CDR1 MDHEN and CDR2 SYDVKM. CDR3 in amino acids: CASSLADALQIDYSGANVLTF. CDR3 nucleotide sequence: TGTGCCAGCAGTTTAGCCGATGCGTTGCAGATTGATTACTCTGGGGCCAACGTCCTGACTTTC.

This clonotype was recorded a few times. The chain employs TRBV29-1 and TRBJ2-1; the match to TRBD1 covers 9 bases. The CDR3 loop spans 15 amino acids. The germline V gene encodes CDR1 SQVTM and CDR2 ANQGSEA. V lost 5 bases to trimming and J lost 8 bases; unmatched junction nucleotides: 13. Written as DNA, the CDR3 is TGCAGCGTTTTAGGGGGGGACAGGGTGGGCGATGAGCAGTTCTTC. Translated, it gives CSVLGGDRVGDEQFF.

The V and J genes are TRBV7-2 and TRBJ1-1; a possible D gene is TRBD1 (6 bases). There are 16 residues in the CDR3. The germline V and J ends were trimmed by 5 bases and 5 bases, with 21 bases remaining between them. The V gene's germline CDR1 is SGHTA and CDR2 FQGNSA. In DNA form, the CDR3 reads TGTGCCAGCAGCCCCCGGACGGGGGCAAGAAATACTGAAGCTTTCTTT. Its translation is CASSPRTGARNTEAFF. Using reference TRBV7-2 and TRBJ1-1 for the parts outside the CDR3, the full variable domain is GAGVSQSPSNKVTEKGKDVELRCDPISGHTALYWYRQSLGQGLEFLIYFQGNSAPDKSGLPSDRFSAERTGGSVSTLTIQRTQQEDSAVYLCASSPRTGARNTEAFFGQGTRLTVV.

The chain is built from TRBV6-1 and TRBJ2-3; 7 bases are a match to TRBD2. Trimming cost V 10 bases and J 2 bases; bases outside gene matches: 9. The CDR3 runs 14 residues. Germline V lookup: CDR1 MNHNS, CDR2 SASEGT. CDR3 in DNA: TGTGCCACCCAAGCGGGACTCGACACAGATACGCAGTATTTT. It yields the protein CATQAGLDTDTQYF.